Following are 25 T cell receptor beta chains from one sample sequenced in a study of T cells after yellow fever vaccination. One entry per CDR3 protein, called by TCRdb with MiXCR from the 5' RACE reads. The sample contains 110,000 to 150,000 distinct CDR3 sequences, more than 6.5% of which appear only once. The sequenced sample was CD4+ T cells sorted from PBMCs, obtained 10 days after the yellow fever booster vaccination. These receptors were collected from a man aged 25 to 45 who received the YFV17D yellow fever vaccine.

This clonotype was detected ten times or more. This sequence joins TRBV5-1 and TRBJ2-1; D might be TRBD1 or TRBD2, each matching 5 bases. The CDR3 is 15 amino acids. V lost 4 bases, J lost 7 bases, and 18 bases lay in between. CDR1 is SGHRS and CDR2 is YFSETQ in the germline V gene. The CDR3 region has the DNA TGCGCCAGCAGCGTATCCCGGGACCAGCTGAATGAGCAGTTCTTC. This encodes CASSVSRDQLNEQFF.

This clonotype was seen at least ten times. The V and J genes are TRBV2 and TRBJ1-5; D unclear. V was pared by 1 base and J by 7 bases, with 5 bases between. From germline, CDR1 is SNHLY and CDR2 FYNNEI. The CDR3 loop spans 12 amino acids. The CDR3 reads CASSEEYQPQHF. In DNA, the CDR3 is TGTGCCAGCAGTGAAGAATACCAGCCCCAGCATTTT.

This clonotype was counted only a few times. The CDR3, as DNA: TGTGCCAGCAGCTCCCGACAGGGGGTCTCGTATGGCTACACCTTC. This translates into CASSSRQGVSYGYTF. The chain has TRBV7-2 and TRBJ1-2; 9 bases match TRBD1. Trimming took 4 bases from V and 5 from J; bases not matched to a gene: 8. The CDR3 spans 15 residues. From germline, CDR1 is SGHTA and CDR2 FQGNSA.

This clonotype was seen ten or more times. CDR3 sequence reads: CASSLAGGAGNEQFF. CDR3 DNA sequence: TGTGCCAGCAGCTTAGCGGGGGGCGCTGGCAATGAGCAGTTCTTC. This chain uses TRBV7-9 with TRBJ2-1, with D tentatively TRBD1 or TRBD2 (6 bases each). The V gene's germline CDR1 is SEHNR and CDR2 FQNEAQ (reference sequence). Trimming pared 0 bases from V and 6 bases from J, leaving 12 bases between. The length of the CDR3 is 15 residues.

In this sample, this clonotype turned up a few times. The chain combines TRBV7-3 with TRBJ2-7; D is uncertain. Germline loops: CDR1 SGHTA, CDR2 FQGTGA. This CDR3 is built from 13 residues. Trimming left V 1 base short and J 5 bases short, with 9 bases between. CDR3 sequence: CASSLKDQNEQYF. For the CDR3, the DNA is TGTGCCAGCAGCTTAAAGGACCAGAACGAGCAGTACTTC.

This clonotype was recorded at least ten times. V and J are TRBV29-1 and TRBJ2-5; the D is unclear. Germline V gives CDR1 SQVTM, CDR2 ANQGSEA. CDR3 size: 11 residues. The germline V and J ends were trimmed by 7 bases and 6 bases, with 12 bases remaining between them. The CDR3 DNA reads TGCAGCGGCCGATTCGGGCAGACCCAGTACTTC. Translation: CSGRFGQTQYF.

The chain links TRBV3-1 to TRBJ2-1; 16 nucleotides line up with TRBD2. Per germline, CDR1 LGHDT and CDR2 YNNKEL (reference sequence). The CDR3 is 15 residues long. Trimming took 4 bases from V and 7 from J; bases not matched to a gene: 1. The DNA of the CDR3 is TGTGCCAGCAGCCCGGGACTAGCGGGAGGGAATGAGCAGTTCTTC. Translation gives CASSPGLAGGNEQFF.

This clonotype was seen repeatedly, ten times or more. V usage is TRBV10-3 and J usage is TRBJ2-1, with TRBD2 matching over 9 bases. This CDR3 is 15 amino acids long. Trimming removed 2 bases from V and 9 bases from J; junction bases left unmatched: 8. The germline gives CDR1 ENHRY, CDR2 SYGVKD. This CDR3 reads CAISEGAGGLAEQFF. The CDR3 DNA follows: TGTGCCATCAGTGAGGGAGCGGGGGGACTGGCTGAGCAGTTCTTC.

The table lists this clonotype with many counts. This CDR3 reads CASQHSGRRTDTQYF. CDR3 DNA sequence: TGCGCCAGCCAACATAGCGGGAGACGCACAGATACGCAGTATTTT. The V call is TRBV5-1, the J call TRBJ2-3; TRBD2 agrees at 9 bases. Germline V gene data show CDR1 as SGHRS and CDR2 as YFSETQ. The CDR3 is 15 amino acids. Germline trimming cut 7 bases from V and 1 base from J; bases unmatched to any gene: 7.

This clonotype has at least ten counts. The chain employs TRBV5-1 and TRBJ2-1; 8 nucleotides agree with TRBD2. CDR3 length: 17 residues. Germline V gene lookup returns CDR1 SGHRS and CDR2 YFSETQ. Trimming took 4 bases from V and 0 from J; bases not matched to a gene: 9. The CDR3 is CASSEIASGRSYNEQFF. Here the CDR3 DNA reads TGCGCCAGCAGCGAGATTGCTAGCGGGCGCTCCTACAATGAGCAGTTCTTC.

The chain recombines TRBV6-2 or TRBV6-3 with TRBJ2-7; 9 bases map to TRBD1. CDR1 is MNHEY and CDR2 is SVGEGT in the germline V gene. Trimming removed 6 bases from V and 3 bases from J; junction bases left unmatched: 6. The CDR3 runs 14 residues. CDR3: CASRNDRGDYEQYF. As DNA, the CDR3 is TGTGCCAGCAGAAACGACAGGGGGGACTACGAGCAGTACTTC.

V and J are TRBV7-2 and TRBJ2-7; 7 nucleotides align to TRBD2. The CDR3 contains 15 residues. Germline CDR1 reads SGHTA; CDR2 reads FQGNSA. The V gene end was trimmed by 5 bases and the J gene end by 4 bases; junction bases not matched to a gene: 11. CDR3 coding DNA: TGTGCCAGCAGCCGTCCGGGCGGGAGTGGGTACGAGCAGTACTTC. Its translation: CASSRPGGSGYEQYF.

The rearrangement joins TRBV14 to TRBJ1-2; D ambiguous. The germline V gene has CDR1 SGHDN and CDR2 FVKESK. CDR3 length: 12 residues. V was pared by 4 bases and J by 4 bases, with 7 bases between. This CDR3 reads CASSRDTYGYTF. The CDR3 DNA is TGTGCCAGCAGCCGGGATACCTATGGCTACACCTTC.

This clonotype occurred a few times. The gene calls are TRBV11-2 and TRBJ2-2; 7 bases fit TRBD2. V trimming: 1 base; J trimming: 5 bases; junction bases outside the gene matches: 13. Germline V gene data show CDR1 as SGHAT and CDR2 as FQNNGV. The CDR3 consists of 18 residues. CDR3 in amino acids: CASSLVGGSGIGTGELFF. CDR3 nucleotides: TGTGCCAGCAGCTTAGTGGGCGGGAGTGGGATAGGAACCGGGGAGCTGTTTTTT.

This clonotype was observed many times. The chain is built from TRBV3-1 and TRBJ2-5; D unresolved. This CDR3 comprises 12 residues. Deletions cut 1 base from V and 4 bases from J, with 4 bases between. Germline V CDR1 and CDR2: LGHDT, YNNKEL (reference sequence). The CDR3 DNA follows: TGTGCCAGCAGCCAAGTAGGAGAGACCCAGTACTTC. Its protein is CASSQVGETQYF.

This clonotype was seen at least ten times. The rearrangement joins TRBV7-2 to TRBJ2-3, with D possibly called TRBD1 or TRBD2 (5 bases each). Trimming cost V 2 bases and J 2 bases, with 11 bases left between them. In germline, CDR1 is SGHTA, CDR2 FQGNSA. The CDR3 covers 15 residues. The CDR3 DNA reads TGTGCCAGCAGCTTAACCGGGACCGACACAGATACGCAGTATTTT. Its protein is CASSLTGTDTDTQYF.

This clonotype was seen repeatedly, ten times or more. The chain combines TRBV7-2 with TRBJ1-2; no definite D call. The germline CDR1 and CDR2 sequences are SGHTA and FQGNSA. V was trimmed by 5 bases and J by 5 bases, leaving 18 bases between them. The CDR3 loop spans 15 amino acids. CDR3 DNA sequence: TGTGCCAGCAGCCTCGAGAGGACCGGTGGATATGGCTACACCTTC. Amino acids: CASSLERTGGYGYTF.

This chain joins TRBV5-4 and TRBJ2-1; 16 nucleotides match TRBD2. From germline, CDR1 is SGHNT and CDR2 YYREEE (reference sequence). The J segment lost 5 bases and the V segment lost 3 bases, leaving 2 bases of the junction unmatched. This CDR3 is built from 16 residues. Written as DNA, the CDR3 is TGTGCCAGCAGCTGGGGGACTAGCGGGAGGGACAATGAGCAGTTCTTC. It yields the protein CASSWGTSGRDNEQFF. The entire variable domain, with the rest obtained from reference TRBV5-4 and TRBJ2-1, is as follows: ETGVTQSPTHLIKTRGQQVTLRCSSQSGHNTVSWYQQALGQGPQFIFQYYREEENGRGNFPPRFSGLQFPNYSSELNVNALELDDSALYLCASSWGTSGRDNEQFFGPGTRLTVL.

This clonotype was detected only a few times. This chain links TRBV5-1 with TRBJ2-4; possible D gene TRBD2, 6 bases. The CDR3 runs 14 residues. Germline V lookup: CDR1 SGHRS, CDR2 YFSETQ. V was pared by 7 bases and J by 1 base, with 12 bases between. The CDR3: CASSSVEAKNIQYF. The CDR3 DNA sequence: TGCGCCAGCTCTAGCGTCGAGGCCAAAAACATTCAGTACTTC.

The rearrangement uses TRBV7-2 and TRBJ1-6; D not resolved. From germline, CDR1 is SGHTA and CDR2 FQGNSA. The V gene lost 1 base and the J gene lost 5 bases, with 15 bases spanning the gap. There are 17 residues in the CDR3. The DNA of the CDR3 is TGTGCCAGCAGCTTAGGCGTTCCGACAAGAAATAATTCACCCCTCCACTTT. Residues: CASSLGVPTRNNSPLHF.

As to this clonotype: A read error may explain this, as a much larger clone is one base away. J is TRBJ2-7 and V is TRBV11-2; D gene unclear. V was cut by 3 bases and J by 4 bases, with 13 bases left in between. CDR1 and CDR2 from the germline V gene are SGHAT and FQNNGV. This CDR3 has 14 residues. CDR3 region: CASSFESVIYEQYF. The DNA for the CDR3 is TGTGCCAGCAGCTTTGAGAGCGTTATTTACGAGCAGTACTTC.

This clonotype was counted many times. This rearrangement joins TRBV30 to TRBJ2-7; 7 nucleotides line up with TRBD2. In germline, CDR1 is GTSNPN, CDR2 SVGIG (reference sequence). V lost 3 bases, J lost 3 bases, and 5 bases stayed unmatched. This CDR3 contains 13 residues. CDR3 protein: CAWRHPGGYEQYF. The CDR3 coding sequence is TGTGCCTGGAGACACCCGGGGGGCTACGAGCAGTACTTC. The whole variable domain, remainder taken from reference TRBV30 and TRBJ2-7, is SQTIHQWPATLVQPVGSPLSLECTVEGTSNPNLYWYRQAAGRGLQLLFYSVGIGQISSEVPQNLSASRPQDRQFILSSKKLLLSDSGFYLCAWRHPGGYEQYFGPGTRLTVT.

Comment on this clonotype: A read error may be the cause here, since a much bigger clone is one base away. This rearrangement joins TRBV11-2 to TRBJ1-1; D gene uncertain. The germline V and J ends were trimmed by 0 bases and 0 bases, with 11 bases remaining between them. The CDR3 extends over 16 amino acids. Germline V gene data show CDR1 as SGHAT and CDR2 as FQNNGV. The CDR3 DNA reads as TGTGCCAGCAGCTTAGATCCGGGCGGGTTGAACACTGAAGCTTTCTTT. Protein product: CASSLDPGGLNTEAFF.

This clonotype was recorded at least ten times. The chain employs TRBV15 and TRBJ2-6, with D perhaps matching TRBD2 (6 bases). Trimming took off 7 bases at V and 0 bases at J, with 22 bases between the two ends. Germline assignment: CDR1 LNHNV and CDR2 YYDKDF (reference sequence). The CDR3 spans 19 residues. CDR3 sequence (DNA): TGTGCCACCATTACAGCTCCCCGGGACTTACACTCTGGGGCCAACGTCCTGACTTTC. It encodes CATITAPRDLHSGANVLTF. The full variable domain, rest sourced from reference TRBV15 and TRBJ2-6, is DAMVIQNPRYQVTQFGKPVTLSCSQTLNHNVMYWYQQKSSQAPKLLFHYYDKDFNNEADTPDNFQSRRPNTSFCFLDIRSPGLGDTAMYLCATITAPRDLHSGANVLTFGAGSRLTVL.

This clonotype was observed many times. This chain joins TRBV5-1 and TRBJ2-4; unclear D gene. Trimming stripped 0 bases from V and 8 bases from J, with 9 bases between. The CDR3 runs to 13 residues. CDR1 SGHRS and CDR2 YFSETQ come from the germline V gene. CDR3 nucleotide sequence: TGCGCCAGCAGCTTGGGCCCAGAAGACATTCAGTACTTC. It encodes CASSLGPEDIQYF.